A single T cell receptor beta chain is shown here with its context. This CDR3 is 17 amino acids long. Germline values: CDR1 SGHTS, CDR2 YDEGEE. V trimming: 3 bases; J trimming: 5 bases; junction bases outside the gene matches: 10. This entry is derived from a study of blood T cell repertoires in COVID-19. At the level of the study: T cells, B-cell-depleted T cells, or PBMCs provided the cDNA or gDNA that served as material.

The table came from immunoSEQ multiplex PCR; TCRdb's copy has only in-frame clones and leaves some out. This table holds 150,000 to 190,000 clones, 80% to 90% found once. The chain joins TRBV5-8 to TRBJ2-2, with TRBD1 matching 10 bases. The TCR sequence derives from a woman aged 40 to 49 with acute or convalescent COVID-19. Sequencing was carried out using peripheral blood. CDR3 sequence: CASSSRPTGGWTGELFF. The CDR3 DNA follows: TGTGCCAGCAGCTCCCGACCGACAGGGGGCTGGACCGGGGAGCTGTTTTTT.